The next 21 T cell receptor beta chains were all read from a single sample in a study of cytomegalovirus exposure and HLA in healthy donors. PCR was performed using 60 Vbeta and 13 Jbeta primers. The table came from immunoSEQ multiplex PCR; TCRdb's copy has only in-frame clones and leaves some out. Among 150,000 or so clones listed, 75% to 85% were seen once. What was sequenced was PBMCs. The receptors shown here come from a woman aged 40-49 years in good health and CMV-seropositive.

This chain joins TRBV9 and TRBJ2-5, with 8 bases lining up with TRBD2. Germline V gene data show CDR1 as SGDLS and CDR2 as YYNGEE. V was clipped by 2 bases and J by 4 bases; unmatched bases: 4. The CDR3 has 14 residues. The CDR3 spells CASSVMTSAETQYF. CDR3 coding DNA: TGTGCCAGCAGCGTTATGACTAGCGCAGAGACCCAGTACTTC.

The chain is built from TRBV30 and TRBJ2-5; D unresolved. CDR1 and CDR2 (germline): GTSNPN, SVGIG (reference sequence). There are 13 residues in the CDR3. CDR3 nucleotides: TGTGCTAGAGCTTACGGGTTCGGGGAGACCCAGTACTTC. It yields the protein CARAYGFGETQYF.

The genes are TRBV5-1 and TRBJ2-1, with TRBD1 identical over 7 bases. The V gene's germline CDR1 is SGHRS and CDR2 YFSETQ. This CDR3 is built from 13 residues. J lost 8 bases, V lost 3 bases, and 5 bases had no gene match. CDR3 amino acids: CASSSTGKHEQFF. In DNA form, the CDR3 reads TGCGCCAGCAGCTCGACAGGGAAGCATGAGCAGTTCTTC.

V and J are TRBV9 and TRBJ2-3; 8 bases align to TRBD1. Germline CDR1 and CDR2: SGDLS and YYNGEE. With 1 base clipped from V and 2 bases from J, the junction kept 6 bases outside the gene matches. This CDR3 comprises 16 residues. Here the CDR3 DNA reads TGTGCCAGCAGCGTAAAGGGACAGGCCCACACAGATACGCAGTATTTT. It specifies CASSVKGQAHTDTQYF.

This rearrangement joins TRBV25-1 to TRBJ1-1, with a tentative D call TRBD1 (5 bases). V lost 4 bases and J lost 0, with 6 bases in between. The CDR3 length is 13 residues. The germline gives CDR1 MGHDK, CDR2 SYGVNS. The CDR3 reads CASSVGLNTEAFF. CDR3 DNA: TGTGCCAGCAGTGTGGGGCTGAACACTGAAGCTTTCTTT.

The chain employs TRBV27 and TRBJ2-7; 9 bases agree with TRBD2. Germline CDR1 and CDR2: MNHEY and SMNVEV (reference sequence). After removal of 5 bases from V and 4 bases from J, the junction contained 9 bases not matched to a gene. The CDR3 length is 15 residues. CDR3 sequence (DNA): TGTGCCAGCAGTAGAGTAGCGGGAGTGGGTTACGAGCAGTACTTC. This gives the protein CASSRVAGVGYEQYF.

Only one count was recorded for this clone. The CDR3 bases are TGCGCCAGCAGCTTGGGGACTAGCGGGAGAGCCCCCAAAGAGACCCAGTACTTC. Translating it yields CASSLGTSGRAPKETQYF. The rearrangement joins TRBV5-1 to TRBJ2-5; 13 bases fit TRBD2. After removal of 0 bases from V and 3 bases from J, the junction contained 8 bases not matched to a gene. CDR3 length equals 18 residues. The V gene's germline CDR1 is SGHRS and CDR2 YFSETQ.

The table lists this clone with a count of one. The chain links TRBV27 to TRBJ2-1; D may be TRBD2 (6 bases). The germline V and J ends were trimmed by 3 bases and 2 bases, with 11 bases remaining between them. Per the germline V gene, CDR1 is MNHEY and CDR2 is SMNVEV (reference sequence). This CDR3 has 15 residues. The CDR3 loop reads CASSFKAGTYNEQFF. The CDR3 DNA reads TGTGCCAGCAGTTTTAAGGCGGGGACCTACAATGAGCAGTTCTTC.

The chain links TRBV9 to TRBJ2-1, with 7 nucleotides matching TRBD2. Trimming at V came to 7 bases and at J to 4 bases, leaving 14 bases not matched to a gene. CDR3 size: 16 residues. Germline lookup yields CDR1 SGDLS and CDR2 YYNGEE. The CDR3 here is CASGQLASGAYNEQFF. Written as DNA, the CDR3 is TGTGCCAGCGGGCAACTAGCGTCTGGGGCTTACAATGAGCAGTTCTTC.

This rearrangement joins TRBV11-3 to TRBJ2-7, with TRBD2 matching over 9 bases. The CDR3 runs 15 residues. Trimming removed 5 bases from V and 1 base from J; junction bases left unmatched: 6. Germline CDR1 and CDR2: SGHNT and YENEEA. The chain's CDR3 is CASSMGLASSYEQYF. CDR3 nucleotides: TGTGCCAGCAGCATGGGACTAGCTTCTTCCTACGAGCAGTACTTC.

The chain joins TRBV5-1 to TRBJ2-7; 11 bases align to TRBD2. V lost 3 bases to trimming and J lost 2 bases; unmatched junction nucleotides: 10. CDR3 size: 17 residues. The germline V gene encodes CDR1 SGHRS and CDR2 YFSETQ. The CDR3 reads CASSSLAGVGGPYEQYF. The CDR3 nucleotides are TGCGCCAGCAGCTCACTAGCGGGAGTAGGAGGTCCCTACGAGCAGTACTTC.

The V and J genes are TRBV27 and TRBJ2-7, with D unresolved. V lost 6 bases, J lost 4 bases, and 10 bases lay in between. Germline loops: CDR1 MNHEY, CDR2 SMNVEV (reference sequence). The length of the CDR3 is 12 residues. CDR3 loop: CASSSAGYEQYF. Here the CDR3 DNA reads TGTGCCAGCAGCTCCGCCGGGTACGAGCAGTACTTC.

This clone was observed a handful of times. The rearrangement uses TRBV28 and TRBJ1-1; TRBD1 matches 10 bases. The CDR3 sequence is 16 residues long. Per the germline V gene, CDR1 is MDHEN and CDR2 is SYDVKM. V was pared by 3 bases and J by 1 base, with 5 bases of the junction left unmatched. DNA of the CDR3: TGTGCCAGCAGTTTTGGGGACAGGGGTCCGAACACTGAAGCTTTCTTT. Translating gives CASSFGDRGPNTEAFF.

The CDR3 coding sequence is TGTGCCAGCAGCTTACAATACGAGCAGTACTTC. As protein: CASSLQYEQYF. The chain joins TRBV11-2 to TRBJ2-7; D gene ambiguous. The germline V and J ends were trimmed by 2 bases and 4 bases, with 3 bases remaining between them. The length of the CDR3 is 11 residues. The germline V gene encodes CDR1 SGHAT and CDR2 FQNNGV.

This clone was detected once. V is TRBV28 and J is TRBJ1-1, with TRBD1 matching over 8 bases. Per germline, CDR1 MDHEN and CDR2 SYDVKM. CDR3 length equals 12 residues. The trim removed 3 bases at V and 11 bases at J, leaving 5 bases unmatched. The CDR3 loop is CASSFLTGDAFF. CDR3 in DNA: TGTGCCAGCAGTTTTCTGACAGGGGACGCTTTCTTT.

This clone was detected only a few times. The chain joins TRBV30 to TRBJ2-3; TRBD2 matches at 7 bases. The CDR3 is 13 residues long. V lost 6 bases to trimming and J lost 10 bases; unmatched junction nucleotides: 13. Germline CDR1 is GTSNPN and CDR2 is SVGIG (reference sequence). The CDR3 loop is CACQGLVEGPQYF. Written as DNA, the CDR3 is TGTGCCTGCCAAGGACTAGTAGAGGGTCCGCAGTATTTT.

The rearrangement joins TRBV28 to TRBJ2-3, with D possibly matching TRBD2 (6 bases). There are 14 residues in the CDR3. Looked up from germline, CDR1 is MDHEN and CDR2 is SYDVKM. V gave up 3 bases and J gave up 5 bases, with 12 bases separating them. In nucleotides, the CDR3 is TGTGCCAGCAGTTTGTCTAGCGTTCAAGATACGCAGTATTTT. Translation gives CASSLSSVQDTQYF.

This clone turned up a few times. The chain employs TRBV10-2 and TRBJ2-7; 7 positions match TRBD2. The J segment lost 0 bases and the V segment lost 10 bases, leaving 3 bases of the junction unmatched. Germline V lookup: CDR1 WSHSY, CDR2 SAAADI. CDR3 length equals 12 residues. CDR3 sequence (DNA): TGCGCCACCAAGCGGGACTCCTACGAGCAGTACTTC. This sequence encodes CATKRDSYEQYF.

The CDR3: CASRGGGAPLEQYF. CDR3 in DNA: TGTGCCAGCAGGGGCGGGGGGGCTCCCCTCGAGCAGTACTTC. This rearrangement joins TRBV4-2 to TRBJ2-7; 9 positions match TRBD2. The CDR3 runs to 14 residues. CDR1 is LGHNA, CDR2 YNFKEQ, per germline. V lost 6 bases to trimming and J lost 6 bases; unmatched junction nucleotides: 9.

This sequence joins TRBV7-2 and TRBJ2-1; possible D gene TRBD1, 5 bases. The CDR3 runs 15 residues. With 1 base removed from V and 1 base from J, the gap between germline ends came to 8 bases. Germline CDR1 is SGHTA and CDR2 is FQGNSA. The DNA of the CDR3 is TGTGCCAGCAGCTTAGAGTCAGGGTCCTACAATGAGCAGTTCTTC. As protein: CASSLESGSYNEQFF.

The chain couples TRBV19 to TRBJ2-3; 7 bases match TRBD2. The CDR3 covers 14 residues. The J segment lost 2 bases and the V segment lost 8 bases, leaving 7 bases of the junction unmatched. Germline V lookup: CDR1 LNHDA, CDR2 SQIVND (reference sequence). CDR3 in amino acids: CASQRGDYTDTQYF. Here the CDR3 DNA reads TGTGCCAGTCAAAGAGGGGACTACACAGATACGCAGTATTTT.